These 25 T cell receptor beta chains came from one sample sequenced in a study of T cell responses to AZD1222 COVID-19 vaccine. Assay: immunoSEQ multiplex PCR; the TCRdb copy retains only in-frame clones and omits some. This sample has about 120,000 clones, with less than 90% found just once. This sample comprised peripheral blood, obtained on day 0 of AZD1222 vaccination. All receptors come from an adult in good health.

Only a few counts were recorded for this clone. The gene calls are TRBV6-5 and TRBJ2-7, with D maybe TRBD2 (5 bases). Germline CDR1 is MNHEY and CDR2 is SVGAGI. There are 11 residues in the CDR3. V was trimmed by 8 bases and J by 3 bases, leaving 8 bases between them. CDR3 sequence reads: CASPGLYEQYF. DNA of the CDR3: TGTGCCAGCCCCGGACTCTACGAGCAGTACTTC.

The genes are TRBV7-9 and TRBJ1-4; D is unclear. The CDR3 runs 13 residues. Trimming removed 4 bases from V and 4 bases from J, with 7 bases in between. Germline CDR1 reads SEHNR; CDR2 reads FQNEAQ (reference sequence). The CDR3 DNA reads as TGTGCCAGCAGCTCTCAGGTTAATGAAAAACTGTTTTTT. As protein: CASSSQVNEKLFF.

V gene TRBV11-2 combines with J gene TRBJ2-1; a weak D match, TRBD2 (6 bases). In germline, CDR1 is SGHAT, CDR2 FQNNGV. With 3 bases removed from V and 4 bases from J, the gap between germline ends came to 16 bases. This CDR3 comprises 16 residues. CDR3: CASSLSRESWYNEQFF. DNA of the CDR3: TGTGCCAGCAGCTTGAGTCGGGAGTCCTGGTACAATGAGCAGTTCTTC. The full variable domain, its missing parts supplied by reference TRBV11-2 and TRBJ2-1, is EAGVAQSPRYKIIEKRQSVAFWCNPISGHATLYWYQQILGQGPKLLIQFQNNGVVDDSQLPKDRFSAERLKGVDSTLKIQPAKLEDSAVYLCASSLSRESWYNEQFFGPGTRLTVL.

In this sample, this clone turned up once. The rearrangement uses TRBV5-1 and TRBJ2-6, with 8 nucleotides matching TRBD1. The CDR3 spans 18 residues. Trimming removed 4 bases from V and 0 bases from J; junction bases left unmatched: 9. CDR1 and CDR2 from the germline V gene are SGHRS and YFSETQ. The CDR3 is CASSLGTGPFSGANVLTF. CDR3 DNA sequence: TGCGCCAGCAGCCTAGGGACAGGTCCTTTCTCTGGGGCCAACGTCCTGACTTTC.

The chain is built from TRBV9 and TRBJ1-6, with 12 bases that match TRBD1. The CDR3 spans 17 residues. J lost 8 bases, V lost 4 bases, and 10 bases had no gene match. Germline V gene data show CDR1 as SGDLS and CDR2 as YYNGEE. In DNA, the CDR3 is TGTGCCAGCAGCACAACCGGGACAGGGGGCAAGGATTCACCCCTCCACTTT. This sequence encodes CASSTTGTGGKDSPLHF.

V is TRBV6-1 and J is TRBJ2-3; D is unresolved. This CDR3 spans 14 amino acids. V lost 0 bases and J lost 5, with 9 bases in between. Germline CDR1 is MNHNS and CDR2 is SASEGT. CDR3: CASSEAGPQDTQYF. The DNA for the CDR3 is TGTGCCAGCAGTGAAGCTGGCCCGCAAGATACGCAGTATTTT.

This chain uses TRBV27 with TRBJ1-2, with TRBD1 identical over 9 bases. CDR3 length: 14 amino acids. CDR1 MNHEY and CDR2 SMNVEV come from the germline V gene (reference sequence). Trimming took 4 bases from V and 10 from J; bases not matched to a gene: 10. CDR3 residues: CASSSGQGFAVYTF. The CDR3 DNA reads TGTGCCAGCAGTTCCGGACAGGGGTTCGCGGTCTACACCTTC.

V gene TRBV12-3 or TRBV12-4 combines with J gene TRBJ2-6, with D perhaps matching TRBD1 (5 bases). Trimming pared 10 bases from V and 4 bases from J, leaving 8 bases between. The CDR3 contains 12 residues. The CDR3 sequence: CATQGGANVLTF. The CDR3 bases are TGTGCCACCCAGGGAGGGGCCAACGTCCTGACTTTC.

This clone was seen only once. For the CDR3, the DNA is TGTGCCAGCAGCTTCGGACAGGGGACTAATGAAAAACTGTTTTTT. This sequence encodes CASSFGQGTNEKLFF. V is TRBV7-9 and J is TRBJ1-4; TRBD1 agrees at 9 bases. The CDR3 extends over 15 amino acids. Germline V gives CDR1 SEHNR, CDR2 FQNEAQ (reference sequence). V shed 3 bases, J shed 2 bases, and the junction held 1 base outside the gene matches.

The V call is TRBV6-6, the J call TRBJ2-3; D gene uncertain. V shed 6 bases and J shed 1 base, with 11 bases lying between them. The CDR3 is 14 amino acids. CDR1 is MNHNY, CDR2 SVGAGI, per germline (reference sequence). The CDR3 is CASRLGLGTDTQYF. CDR3 sequence (DNA): TGTGCCAGCAGACTCGGGCTGGGCACAGATACGCAGTATTTT.

V gene TRBV12-3 or TRBV12-4 combines with J gene TRBJ1-2; D not certain. V shed 3 bases and J shed 1 base, with 6 bases lying between them. CDR3 length equals 13 residues. The CDR3 DNA is TGTGCCAGCAGTTTTGCGGATAACTATGGCTACACCTTC. It is translated as CASSFADNYGYTF.

In its sample, this clone was seen once. The CDR3 DNA follows: TGTGCCAGCAGCGTAGTCACTAGCGGGAGCCGAGAGACCCAGTACTTC. This encodes CASSVVTSGSRETQYF. This chain links TRBV9 with TRBJ2-5; 11 bases are shared with TRBD2. This CDR3 spans 16 amino acids. CDR1 is SGDLS and CDR2 is YYNGEE in the germline V gene. V was pared by 0 bases and J by 4 bases, with 5 bases of the junction left unmatched.

The genes are TRBV5-8 and TRBJ1-6; possibly TRBD1 for D (5 bases). The V end was cut by 1 base, the J end by 10 bases, with 6 bases between. Germline-derived CDR1 and CDR2 are SGHTS and YDEGEE. The CDR3 loop spans 12 amino acids. The CDR3 here is CASSLRGSPLHF. As DNA, the CDR3 is TGTGCCAGCAGCTTGCGGGGGTCACCCCTCCACTTT.

The chain recombines TRBV12-3 or TRBV12-4 with TRBJ1-1; TRBD1 matches at 7 bases. The CDR3 has 13 residues. The trim removed 4 bases at V and 5 bases at J, leaving 4 bases unmatched. CDR3 in DNA: TGTGCCAGCAGTTCAGGGGGGAGGACTGAAGCTTTCTTT. Its translation: CASSSGGRTEAFF.

The gene calls are TRBV18 and TRBJ1-2; D possibly corresponds to TRBD1 (5 bases). V was clipped by 1 base and J by 1 base, with 16 bases between them. This CDR3 spans 17 amino acids. Looked up from germline, CDR1 is KGHSH and CDR2 is LQKENI. The chain's CDR3 is CASSPLAGIENNYGYTF. The CDR3 region has the DNA TGTGCCAGCTCACCACTAGCAGGGATCGAGAATAACTATGGCTACACCTTC.

The chain uses TRBV11-3 and TRBJ2-2, with 7 bases aligning to TRBD1. The CDR3 sequence is 15 residues long. The ends lost 1 base at V and 1 base at J; junction bases unmatched: 0. Germline values: CDR1 SGHNT, CDR2 YENEEA. CDR3 bases: TGTGCCAGCAGCTTAGGGACAGGGAACACCGGGGAGCTGTTTTTT. Its translation: CASSLGTGNTGELFF.

The chain employs TRBV5-1 and TRBJ2-7; D is unresolved. CDR3 length equals 13 residues. V dropped 0 bases and J dropped 3 bases, with 7 bases sitting between them. Germline CDR1 reads SGHRS; CDR2 reads YFSETQ. The CDR3 here is CASSLGAGYEQYF. CDR3 nucleotides: TGCGCCAGCAGCTTGGGAGCCGGCTACGAGCAGTACTTC.

The genes are TRBV6-5 and TRBJ1-4; D is uncertain. The V and J ends lost 7 bases and 0 bases respectively, with 6 bases between them. Germline CDR1 is MNHEY and CDR2 is SVGAGI. This CDR3 is built from 13 residues. The CDR3: CASIRTTNEKLFF. CDR3 DNA: TGTGCCAGCATCCGAACAACTAATGAAAAACTGTTTTTT.

This clone was seen a single time. This chain connects TRBV27 to TRBJ1-2; no definite D call. Germline lookup yields CDR1 MNHEY and CDR2 SMNVEV (reference sequence). The V end was cut by 4 bases, the J end by 7 bases, with 13 bases between. The CDR3 runs to 13 residues. CDR3 in DNA: TGTGCCAGCAGTTCCCTCGTAGGGAGTGGCTACACCTTC. Its translation: CASSSLVGSGYTF.

V gene TRBV5-3 combines with J gene TRBJ2-1; no definite D call. TRBV5-3 is placed among ORFs of uncertain function. The germline V and J ends were trimmed by 4 bases and 8 bases, with 7 bases remaining between them. CDR3 size: 11 residues. In DNA form, the CDR3 reads TGTGCCAGAAGCCCGTCGGATGAGCAGTTCTTC. Translated: CARSPSDEQFF.

This chain links TRBV5-1 with TRBJ2-1; 7 bases map to TRBD2. The germline gives CDR1 SGHRS, CDR2 YFSETQ. The CDR3 contains 14 residues. V was clipped by 3 bases and J by 3 bases; unmatched bases: 3. The CDR3 DNA is TGCGCCAGCAGCTCCGCGGGGGACTACAATGAGCAGTTCTTC. Encoded protein: CASSSAGDYNEQFF.

The chain is built from TRBV12-3 or TRBV12-4 and TRBJ1-1; no reliable D call. Trimming cost V 3 bases and J 6 bases, with 11 bases left between them. The CDR3 totals 13 residues. CDR3 sequence: CASSLKRVAEAFF. The CDR3 bases are TGTGCCAGCAGTTTGAAGAGGGTGGCTGAAGCTTTCTTT.

V usage is TRBV28 and J usage is TRBJ1-6, with 8 bases matching TRBD1. Germline loops: CDR1 MDHEN, CDR2 SYDVKM. The CDR3 extends over 13 amino acids. With V trimmed by 10 bases and J by 5 bases, 4 bases remained unmatched. CDR3 in DNA: TGTGCCACCCGGGGACAGGATAATTCACCCCTCCACTTT. Its translation is CATRGQDNSPLHF.

This chain links TRBV12-3 or TRBV12-4 with TRBJ2-5, with D tentatively TRBD1 or TRBD2 (5 bases each). With 8 bases removed from V and 4 bases from J, the gap between germline ends came to 14 bases. This CDR3 is built from 13 residues. The CDR3, as DNA: TGTGCCAGCGGACCGGGACGTCGAGAGACCCAGTACTTC. The encoded protein is CASGPGRRETQYF.

The rearrangement joins TRBV10-1 to TRBJ2-1; 8 positions match TRBD1. With V trimmed by 3 bases and J by 4 bases, 14 bases remained unmatched. Germline CDR1 reads WNHNN; CDR2 reads SYGVQD (reference sequence). CDR3 length: 18 amino acids. Here the CDR3 DNA reads TGCGCCAGCAGTGACCCCGGACAGGGACCCGGGGGATACAATGAGCAGTTCTTC. Protein product: CASSDPGQGPGGYNEQFF.